This T cell receptor beta chain was sequenced during a study of shared clonotypes between healthy human individuals. Using immunoSEQ multiplex PCR, the repertoire was profiled, and TCRdb retains in-frame clones only, with some absent. The sample gives more than 2 million clones, just under 95% of which show up once; around 1.1% is in the top ten. Naive-designated CD8 cells lacked CD45RO, were positively enriched for CCR7, and omitted terminally differentiated effector memory CD45RA+ cells. The CDR3 is 13 amino acids. Deletions cut 7 bases from V and 6 bases from J, with 16 bases between. Germline loops: CDR1 SNHLY, CDR2 FYNNEI.

The chain employs TRBV2 and TRBJ2-7; D possibly corresponds to TRBD1 (7 bases). The source is a man between 18 and 29 years old in good health. Input material: naive CD8+ T cells sorted from blood. The CDR3 reads CASMEGARGEQYF. CDR3 DNA sequence: TGTGCCAGCATGGAGGGGGCTCGTGGCGAGCAGTACTTC.